This TCR beta chain emerged from a study of sequential checkpoint blockade in melanoma (dated by TCRdb to the late 2010s). Background on the whole study: Patients were randomized 1:1 to first-line nivolumab followed by ipilimumab (arm A) or ipilimumab followed by nivolumab (arm B). Maintenance nivolumab came after both trial sequences. The paper as a whole reports these results and caveats: Larger, independent patient cohorts are needed to validate the response-prediction model that combines TCR metrics and mutation burden.

The treatment or condition label on this specimen signifies: randomized to nivolumab then ipilimumab (arm A) or the reverse (arm B). No trial patient had received prior DNA-damaging chemotherapy. Live CD3+CD8+ cells negative for CD19 and CD56 were sorted from thawed PBMCs on a FACS Aria II flow cytometer. The samples were obtained from melanoma patients enrolled in CheckMate 064, an open-label, randomized phase II trial testing sequential checkpoint blockade. Peripheral blood mononuclear cells were collected by leukapheresis, purified using Ficoll-Paque, and frozen in human serum containing approximately 9.1% DMSO. Right after sorting, the blood CD3+CD8+ cells were verified to be >98% pure, and DNA extraction followed. The CDR3 starts with the cysteine, ends with the phenylalanine, and has 14 residues. The sequence is cut down to CDR3 DNA, 42 bases in frame from base 1. The V and J ends are trimmed by 6 bases and 0 bases, leaving 9 bases between them. Sequences MNHEY (CDR1) and SVGAGI (CDR2) are obtained from the germline V gene.

To note about this clone: Its antigen is currently not known. Qualities for individual bases were not recorded, and no much larger clone is one base off.

The immunoSEQ Assay was used to immunosequence TCRbeta CDR3 regions from genomic DNA. Before high-throughput sequencing, the genomic DNA was amplified using bias-controlled multiplex PCR. In the source study's methods: To quantify the absolute abundance of each unique TCRbeta CDR3 region, the sequences were collapsed and filtered. Clonality, defined as 1 minus Pielou's evenness, was calculated using productive rearrangements only. A previously published method was used to identify clones whose frequencies were significantly greater in on-treatment samples than in baseline samples. TCRdb mirrors the immuneACCESS table, restricted to in-frame sequences. Some clones are absent from its copies; in checked studies, under half trace to an unresolved V gene, and the reason for the others is unknown. V and J calls and clone size follow that table, whereas D and trimming were derived from the DNA. This sample is represented by around 40,000 clones; roughly 90% of them were singletons. The top ten clonotypes cover 9.5% to 15% of the sample.

This clonotype originated in a human donor with melanoma. This specimen consisted of CD8+ T cells sorted from blood (inferred from file names), obtained from a patient given nivolumab and ipilimumab in sequence. The chain is assembled from TRBV6-5 and TRBJ2-4; no D gene call is confident. In nucleotide form, the sequence is TGTGCCAGCAGCCCTCTATCAGCCAAAAACATTCAGTACTTC. The resulting protein is CASSPLSAKNIQYF.